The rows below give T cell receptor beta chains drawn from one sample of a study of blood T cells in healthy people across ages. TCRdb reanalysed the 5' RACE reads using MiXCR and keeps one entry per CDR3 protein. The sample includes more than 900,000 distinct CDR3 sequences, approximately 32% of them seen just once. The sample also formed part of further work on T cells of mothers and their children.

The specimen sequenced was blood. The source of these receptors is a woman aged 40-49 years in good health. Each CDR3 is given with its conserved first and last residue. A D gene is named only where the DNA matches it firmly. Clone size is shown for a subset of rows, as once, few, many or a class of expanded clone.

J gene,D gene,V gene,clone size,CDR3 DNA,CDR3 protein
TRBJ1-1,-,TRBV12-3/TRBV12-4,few,TGTGCCAGCAGTTCTACAGCCACTGAAGCTTTCTTT,CASSSTATEAFF
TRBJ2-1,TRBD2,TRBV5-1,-,TGCGCCAGCACCCGGGGGGGGAAGGACAATGAGCAGTTCTTC,CASTRGGKDNEQFF
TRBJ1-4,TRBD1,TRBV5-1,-,TGCGCCAGCAGCTTGACAGGGGCGAGGGGTAATGAAAAACTGTTTTTT,CASSLTGARGNEKLFF
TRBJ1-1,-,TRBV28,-,TGTGCCAGCCTTTCCCGAACAGGTCCAAACACTGAAGCTTTCTTT,CASLSRTGPNTEAFF
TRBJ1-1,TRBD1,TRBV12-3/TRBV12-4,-,TGTGCCAGCAGTTTAGGTCAGGGGGCAGGTGAAGCTTTCTTT,CASSLGQGAGEAFF
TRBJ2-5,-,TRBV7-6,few,TGTGCCAGCTCTCAAGGGGGGGAGGAGACCCAGTACTTC,CASSQGGEETQYF
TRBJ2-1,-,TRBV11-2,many,TGTGCCAGCAGCGATGGACCTTACAATGAGCAGTTCTTC,CASSDGPYNEQFF
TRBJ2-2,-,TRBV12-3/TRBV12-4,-,TGTGCCAGCAGTATAGGGCTCGGGAACACCGGGGAGCTGTTTTTT,CASSIGLGNTGELFF
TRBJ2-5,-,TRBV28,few,TGTGCCAGCAGTCCGGAGGCCAGGGGAGGGAGACCCCAGTACTTC,CASSPEARGGRPQYF
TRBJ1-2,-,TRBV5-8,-,TGTGCCAGCTTCCCACGACCACAGGGCGGCGGCTACACCTTC,CASFPRPQGGGYTF
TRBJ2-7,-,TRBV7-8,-,TGTGCCAGCAGCTTAGGGGGCGGCAGACCTTCGGGGGAGCAGTACTTC,CASSLGGGRPSGEQYF
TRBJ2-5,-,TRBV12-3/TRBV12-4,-,TGTGCCAGCAGAATAGACACCGACAATGAGCAGTACTTC,CASRIDTDNEQYF
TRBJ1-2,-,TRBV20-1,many,TGCAGTGCTATTGGAGGCCTTCGGTATGGCTACACCTTC,CSAIGGLRYGYTF
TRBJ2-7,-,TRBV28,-,TGTGCCAGCAGTTTAGTTACAGTCGGGTTTAGCTACGAGCAGTACTTC,CASSLVTVGFSYEQYF
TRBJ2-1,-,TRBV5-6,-,TGTGCCAGCACCTTGTTTTCCGAGCAGTTCTTC,CASTLFSEQFF